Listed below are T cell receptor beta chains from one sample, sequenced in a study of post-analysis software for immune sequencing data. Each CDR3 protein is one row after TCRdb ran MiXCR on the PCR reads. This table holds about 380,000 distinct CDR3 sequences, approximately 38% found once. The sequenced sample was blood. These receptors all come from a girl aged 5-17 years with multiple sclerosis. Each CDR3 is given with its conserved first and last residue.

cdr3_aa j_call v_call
CSVEDLGGGRSYNEQFF TRBJ2-1 TRBV29-1
CASSQAGQGDYEQYF TRBJ2-7 TRBV4-1
CASSPFTTLRDREFEQYF TRBJ2-7 TRBV7-6
CAISDRSGGGIQETQYF TRBJ2-5 TRBV10-3
CASSTGRGYTF TRBJ1-2 TRBV6-5
CASSQETSGAYEQYF TRBJ2-7 TRBV4-3
CASSWGGNTGELFF TRBJ2-2 TRBV27
CASSPRALGGETQYF TRBJ2-5 TRBV12-3/TRBV12-4
CASSSVGTGPHQETQYF TRBJ2-5 TRBV7-9
CACSFQGAETQYF TRBJ2-5 TRBV12-3/TRBV12-4
CSARDRLRGGEKLFF TRBJ1-4 TRBV20-1
CATRSDALNEQFF TRBJ2-1 TRBV24-1
CSAPSGEGTQYF NA TRBV20-1
CASSFGRGAGDTQYF TRBJ2-3 TRBV7-2
CASSIRGPSPLHF TRBJ1-6 TRBV6-6
CASSRPGTSGGNTQYF TRBJ2-3 TRBV28
CASSGTGASQPQHF TRBJ1-5 TRBV18
CASSLRGRSGANVLTF TRBJ2-6 TRBV5-5
CSVEEVVVGETQYF TRBJ2-5 TRBV29-1
CAISQGTDGELFF TRBJ2-2 TRBV10-3
CASSQDKVSGANVLTF TRBJ2-6 TRBV4-3
CASSYSSSGGRDTQYF TRBJ2-3 TRBV6-5
CSAREGRHYEQYF TRBJ2-7 TRBV20-1
CASSLRETPYNEQFF TRBJ2-1 TRBV5-6
CASSRDSSTDTQYF TRBJ2-3 TRBV4-1
CASSLAGKVGGYTF TRBJ1-2 TRBV7-8
CASSKTGQAYEQYF TRBJ2-7 TRBV7-9
CASSWGGDSYNEQFF TRBJ2-1 TRBV6-6
CASSSYLQGLAAYEQYF NA TRBV27
CASSFSDSADTQYF TRBJ2-3 TRBV12-3/TRBV12-4
CATKLAGALRDEQFF TRBJ2-1 TRBV28
CATSERTSGGAYEQFF TRBJ2-1 TRBV24-1
CASSQGQGIYEQYF TRBJ2-7 TRBV28
CASSLKPGLTQGGYTF TRBJ1-2 TRBV7-3
CSAYSGDTEAFF TRBJ1-1 TRBV20-1
CSVDEGTGSPLHF TRBJ1-6 TRBV29-1
CSVVGGAREQYF TRBJ2-7 TRBV29-1
CASSLDRYEQFF TRBJ2-1 TRBV5-1
CATSDPGQGDGYGYTF TRBJ1-2 TRBV24-1
CASSQGIARFDGYTF TRBJ1-2 TRBV4-1
CSVEDHRGYPYEQYF TRBJ2-7 TRBV29-1
CASSQGPNTGELCF TRBJ2-2 TRBV4-1